A selection of T cell receptor beta chains follows, all from one sample in a study of blood T cells in healthy people across ages. TCRdb re-analysed the 5' RACE reads in MiXCR, keeping a single row per CDR3 protein. The table includes approximately 730,000 distinct CDR3 sequences, approximately 55% detected once. Sequencing was carried out using blood. The source is a man older than 75 in good health. CDR3s include the opening cysteine and the closing phenylalanine or tryptophan.

J gene,V gene,CDR3 protein
TRBJ1-2,TRBV29-1,CSVEDLVRQGYTF
TRBJ2-3,TRBV2,CASSEESGRGYAYF
TRBJ2-7,TRBV7-2,CASSPLWREGYEQYF
TRBJ1-2,TRBV29-1,CSVDGTGSYGYTF
TRBJ1-5,TRBV29-1,CSAGHNNQPQHF
TRBJ1-2,TRBV5-1,CASSLEGTVYGYTF
TRBJ2-5,TRBV6-5,CASSYSGQGYETQYF
TRBJ2-4,TRBV7-9,CASSSQGGSKNIQYF
.,TRBV15,CATSRPDSRSYEQYF
TRBJ2-7,TRBV6-5,CASRRGTSGAYEQYF
TRBJ2-1,TRBV18,CASSKEGASNEQFF
TRBJ2-2,TRBV3-1,CASSPQGGGELFF
TRBJ2-3,TRBV12-3/TRBV12-4,CASSSPLGRADTQYF
TRBJ2-7,TRBV11-3,CASSPGQWTYEQYF
TRBJ2-7,TRBV7-8,CASSSTGTGRYEQYF
TRBJ2-7,TRBV20-1,CSARDSLISPYEQYF
TRBJ2-1,TRBV10-3,CAISELDNEQFF
TRBJ2-1,TRBV5-1,CASRETDRSYNEQFF
TRBJ2-5,TRBV2,CASSEVGREYQETQYF
.,TRBV29-1,CSVTPAGSMETQYF
TRBJ2-1,TRBV29-1,CSVAGASTYNEQFF